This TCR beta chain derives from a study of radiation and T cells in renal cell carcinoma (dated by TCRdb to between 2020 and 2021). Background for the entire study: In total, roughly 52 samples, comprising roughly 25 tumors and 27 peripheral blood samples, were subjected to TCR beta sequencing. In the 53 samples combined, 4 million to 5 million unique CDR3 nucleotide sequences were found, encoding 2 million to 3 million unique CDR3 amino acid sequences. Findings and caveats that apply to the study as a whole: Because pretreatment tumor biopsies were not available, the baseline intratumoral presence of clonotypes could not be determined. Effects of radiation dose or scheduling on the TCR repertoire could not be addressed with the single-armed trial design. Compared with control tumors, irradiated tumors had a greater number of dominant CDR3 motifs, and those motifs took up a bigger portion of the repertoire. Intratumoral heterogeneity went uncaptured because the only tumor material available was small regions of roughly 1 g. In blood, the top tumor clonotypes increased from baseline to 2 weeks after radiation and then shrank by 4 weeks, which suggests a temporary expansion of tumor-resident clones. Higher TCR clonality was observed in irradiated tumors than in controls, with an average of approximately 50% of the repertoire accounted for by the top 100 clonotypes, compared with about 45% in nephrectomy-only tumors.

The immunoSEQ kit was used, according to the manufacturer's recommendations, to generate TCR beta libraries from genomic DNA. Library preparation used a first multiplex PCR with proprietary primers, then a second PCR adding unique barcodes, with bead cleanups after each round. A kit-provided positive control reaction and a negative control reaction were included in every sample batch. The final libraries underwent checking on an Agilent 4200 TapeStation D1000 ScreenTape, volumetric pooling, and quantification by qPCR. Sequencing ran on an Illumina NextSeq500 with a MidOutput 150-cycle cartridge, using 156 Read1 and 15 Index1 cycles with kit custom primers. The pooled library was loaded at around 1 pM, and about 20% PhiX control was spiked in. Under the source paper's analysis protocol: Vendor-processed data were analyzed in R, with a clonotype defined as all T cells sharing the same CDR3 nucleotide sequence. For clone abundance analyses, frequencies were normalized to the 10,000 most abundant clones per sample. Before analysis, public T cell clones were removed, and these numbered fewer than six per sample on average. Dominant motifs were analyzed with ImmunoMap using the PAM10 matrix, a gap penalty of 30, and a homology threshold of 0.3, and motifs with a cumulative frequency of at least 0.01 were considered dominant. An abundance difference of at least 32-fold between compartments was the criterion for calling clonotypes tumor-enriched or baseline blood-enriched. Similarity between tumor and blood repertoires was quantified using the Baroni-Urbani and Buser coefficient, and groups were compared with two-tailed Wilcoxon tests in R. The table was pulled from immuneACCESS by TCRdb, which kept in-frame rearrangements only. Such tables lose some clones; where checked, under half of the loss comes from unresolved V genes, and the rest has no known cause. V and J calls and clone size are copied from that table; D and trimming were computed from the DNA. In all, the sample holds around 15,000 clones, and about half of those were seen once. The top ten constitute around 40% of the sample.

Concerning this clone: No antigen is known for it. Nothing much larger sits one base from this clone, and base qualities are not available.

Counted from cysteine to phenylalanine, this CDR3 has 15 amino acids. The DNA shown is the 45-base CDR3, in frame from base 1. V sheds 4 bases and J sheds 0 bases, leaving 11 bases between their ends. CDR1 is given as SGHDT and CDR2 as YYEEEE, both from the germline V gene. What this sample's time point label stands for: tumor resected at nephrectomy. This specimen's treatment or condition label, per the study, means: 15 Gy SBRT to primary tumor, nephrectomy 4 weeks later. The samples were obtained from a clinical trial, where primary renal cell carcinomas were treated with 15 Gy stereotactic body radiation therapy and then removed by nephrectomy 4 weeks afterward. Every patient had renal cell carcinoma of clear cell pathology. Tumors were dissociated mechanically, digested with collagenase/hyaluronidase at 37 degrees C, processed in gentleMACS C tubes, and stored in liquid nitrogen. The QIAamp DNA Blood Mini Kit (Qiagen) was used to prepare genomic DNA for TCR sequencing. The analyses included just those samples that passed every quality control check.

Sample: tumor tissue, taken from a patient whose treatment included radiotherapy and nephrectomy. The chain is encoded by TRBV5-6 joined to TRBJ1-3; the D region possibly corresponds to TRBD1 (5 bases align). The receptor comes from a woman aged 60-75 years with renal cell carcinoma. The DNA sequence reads TGTGCCAGCAGCCCAGGGATCAGCTCTGGAAACACCATATATTTT. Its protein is CASSPGISSGNTIYF.